The 30 T cell receptor beta chains below all came from one sample that was sequenced in a study of CD8+ T cells in alopecia areata. Reverse transcribed after extraction, RNA yielded cDNA as the sequencing template. Sequenced by immunoSEQ multiplex PCR; TCRdb stores in-frame clones only, minus some. The top ten hold roughly 18% of the sample, which has over 80,000 clones, 44% seen once. Treatment reported: oral pan-JAK inhibitor, 5-10 mg twice daily. The sample in question was CD8+ T cells sorted from blood, obtained at week 24, from a patient treated with tofacitinib. Receptors originate from a human donor with alopecia areata.

The J gene is TRBJ2-7, the V gene TRBV5-4; D gene uncertain. CDR3 length: 13 amino acids. Per germline, CDR1 SGHNT and CDR2 YYREEE (reference sequence). V was clipped by 0 bases and J by 6 bases, with 10 bases between them. The DNA for the CDR3 is TGTGCCAGCAGCTTGGGACCTTTGGCCGAGCAGTACTTC. This codes for CASSLGPLAEQYF.

This clone was seen a few times. The rearrangement uses TRBV7-2 and TRBJ1-5; possible D gene TRBD1, 5 bases. Between the trimmed V and J ends, which lost 4 bases and 4 bases, there was a span of 23 bases. This CDR3 has 18 amino acids. CDR1 SGHTA and CDR2 FQGNSA come from the germline V gene. For the CDR3, the DNA is TGTGCCAGCAGCTCCCGGGGATGGGGGGATGGCGGAAATCAGCCCCAGCATTTT. Protein sequence: CASSSRGWGDGGNQPQHF.

The CDR3 DNA follows: TGCAGTGGCGTTTCCTACAATGAGCAGTTCTTC. This encodes CSGVSYNEQFF. The chain employs TRBV29-1 and TRBJ2-1; no clear D gene. Germline V lookup: CDR1 SQVTM, CDR2 ANQGSEA. This CDR3 has 11 amino acids.

Written as DNA, the CDR3 is TGTGCCATCAGTGAGTCGAAGGACAGGGGGTTTACAGATACGCAGTATTTT. This codes for CAISESKDRGFTDTQYF. The chain is built from TRBV10-3 and TRBJ2-3, with TRBD1 identical over 10 bases. Germline lookup yields CDR1 ENHRY and CDR2 SYGVKD. Trimming took 0 bases from V and 3 from J; bases not matched to a gene: 6. CDR3 length: 17 residues.

This sequence joins TRBV7-8 and TRBJ2-2; D is perhaps TRBD2 (6 bases). Between the trimmed V and J ends, which lost 5 bases and 9 bases, there was a span of 16 bases. CDR1 is SGHVS and CDR2 is FQNEAQ in the germline V gene. The CDR3 contains 14 residues. CDR3 protein: CASSPLPGVWELFF. CDR3 sequence (DNA): TGTGCCAGCAGCCCTCTGCCGGGAGTGTGGGAGCTGTTTTTT. The full variable domain, its missing parts supplied by reference TRBV7-8 and TRBJ2-2, is GAGVSQSPRYKVAKRGQDVALRCDPISGHVSLFWYQQALGQGPEFLTYFQNEAQLDKSGLPSDRFFAERPEGSVSTLKIQRTQQEDSAVYLCASSPLPGVWELFFGEGSRLTVL.

J is TRBJ1-2 and V is TRBV7-8; 7 bases agree with TRBD1. J lost 7 bases, V lost 5 bases, and 4 bases had no gene match. Per germline, CDR1 SGHVS and CDR2 FQNEAQ. The CDR3 sequence is 12 residues long. DNA of the CDR3: TGTGCCAGCAGCATAGGGACAGCTGGCTACACCTTC. Translation gives CASSIGTAGYTF.

This clone showed up just a few times. This chain connects TRBV2 to TRBJ1-1, with unresolved D. Trimming left V 3 bases short and J 1 base short, with 9 bases between. The CDR3 extends over 14 amino acids. CDR1 is SNHLY, CDR2 FYNNEI, per germline. The CDR3 loop reads CASSDEAANTEAFF. CDR3 DNA: TGTGCCAGCAGTGACGAGGCGGCGAACACTGAAGCTTTCTTT.

This clone occurred a few times. The chain has TRBV19 and TRBJ2-3; D remains unclear. Trimming cost V 5 bases and J 0 bases, with 18 bases left between them. Germline CDR1 reads LNHDA; CDR2 reads SQIVND (reference sequence). This CDR3 has 17 amino acids. The CDR3 here is CASSLIGVDSSTDTQYF. DNA of the CDR3: TGTGCCAGTAGTCTCATAGGAGTAGACTCTAGCACAGATACGCAGTATTTT.

The V call is TRBV4-3, the J call TRBJ2-1; 10 bases match TRBD2. The ends lost 2 bases at V and 1 base at J; junction bases unmatched: 2. The CDR3 loop spans 16 amino acids. Germline loops: CDR1 LGHNA, CDR2 YSLEER. CDR3 region: CASSQTSGNSYNEQFF. CDR3 coding DNA: TGCGCCAGCAGCCAAACTAGCGGGAATTCCTACAATGAGCAGTTCTTC.

The rearrangement uses TRBV27 and TRBJ1-1; no clear D. The germline V gene has CDR1 MNHEY and CDR2 SMNVEV (reference sequence). The CDR3 loop spans 14 amino acids. The ends were cut back, 6 bases at V and 4 bases at J, with 15 bases in the middle. As DNA, the CDR3 is TGTGCCAGCAGGCAAAACCGATGGGGCACTGAAGCTTTCTTT. This encodes CASRQNRWGTEAFF.

This clone was detected only once. V usage is TRBV13 and J usage is TRBJ2-3; TRBD2 matches at 9 bases. Germline-derived CDR1 and CDR2 are PRHDT and FYEKMQ (reference sequence). J was trimmed by 3 bases and V by 4 bases; bases with no gene match: 8. This CDR3 region has 16 residues. CDR3 residues: CASSSLTSGVTDTQYF. The CDR3 coding sequence is TGTGCCAGCAGCTCCTTGACTAGCGGAGTAACAGATACGCAGTATTTT.

The V call is TRBV9, the J call TRBJ2-5; 10 bases align to TRBD1. Germline V CDR1 and CDR2: SGDLS, YYNGEE. This CDR3 is 15 amino acids long. With V trimmed by 2 bases and J by 5 bases, 6 bases remained unmatched. The CDR3 region is CASSVPGQGLETQYF. The CDR3 DNA is TGTGCCAGCAGCGTCCCGGGACAGGGGCTTGAGACCCAGTACTTC. Using reference TRBV9 and TRBJ2-5 for the parts outside the CDR3, the full variable domain is DSGVTQTPKHLITATGQRVTLRCSPRSGDLSVYWYQQSLDQGLQFLIQYYNGEERAKGNILERFSAQQFPDLHSELNLSSLELGDSALYFCASSVPGQGLETQYFGPGTRLLVL.

The chain is built from TRBV11-2 and TRBJ1-1; TRBD1 matches at 11 bases. The ends lost 4 bases at V and 3 bases at J; junction bases unmatched: 10. The CDR3 length is 17 residues. Germline V gives CDR1 SGHAT, CDR2 FQNNGV. The CDR3, as DNA: TGTGCCAGCAGCTCCTCCGGACAGGGGGCTAGGGACACTGAAGCTTTCTTT. This sequence encodes CASSSSGQGARDTEAFF.

This clone was detected a few times. The CDR3 loop is CASSRDSGNTDTQYF. The CDR3, as DNA: TGTGCCAGCAGCCGGGATAGCGGGAACACAGATACGCAGTATTTT. The chain combines TRBV9 with TRBJ2-3, with 8 bases that match TRBD2. The CDR3 is made up of 15 amino acids. Germline V gene data show CDR1 as SGDLS and CDR2 as YYNGEE. V lost 4 bases and J lost 2; bases outside the gene matches: 6. Supplemented by reference TRBV9 and TRBJ2-3, the full variable domain reads DSGVTQTPKHLITATGQRVTLRCSPRSGDLSVYWYQQSLDQGLQFLIQYYNGEERAKGNILERFSAQQFPDLHSELNLSSLELGDSALYFCASSRDSGNTDTQYFGPGTRLTVL.

The rearrangement joins TRBV7-9 to TRBJ1-2; TRBD1 is a possible D gene (6 bases). V was shortened by 5 bases and J by 4 bases, with 11 bases between the two germline ends. The V gene's germline CDR1 is SEHNR and CDR2 FQNEAQ (reference sequence). The CDR3 extends over 13 amino acids. Written as DNA, the CDR3 is TGTGCCAGCAGCCCCGGACAGAGCTATGGCTACACCTTC. This gives the protein CASSPGQSYGYTF.

The CDR3 here is CASSLGYYEQYF. CDR3 sequence (DNA): TGTGCCAGCAGCTTAGGGTACTACGAGCAGTACTTC. The rearrangement links TRBV7-9 to TRBJ2-7; no clear D. This CDR3 is built from 12 residues. V was trimmed by 1 base and J by 3 bases, leaving 4 bases between them. Germline V gene lookup returns CDR1 SEHNR and CDR2 FQNEAQ (reference sequence).

The V gene is TRBV10-3, the J gene TRBJ2-7; 8 bases fit TRBD1. V was pared by 6 bases and J by 2 bases, with 6 bases of the junction left unmatched. CDR3 length equals 14 residues. The germline V gene has CDR1 ENHRY and CDR2 SYGVKD. In DNA, the CDR3 is TGTGCCATCAGCTCGGACAGGGCCGCCTACGAGCAGTACTTC. Translation: CAISSDRAAYEQYF.

V gene TRBV9 combines with J gene TRBJ2-7, with D unclear. V lost 0 bases and J 3 bases, leaving 19 bases between the germline ends. This CDR3 is built from 17 residues. Germline V gives CDR1 SGDLS, CDR2 YYNGEE. In nucleotides, the CDR3 is TGTGCCAGCAGCGTAGGAAATAGCTATGATCAAATCTACGAGCAGTACTTC. This sequence encodes CASSVGNSYDQIYEQYF. Full variable domain (rest looked up from reference TRBV9 and TRBJ2-7): DSGVTQTPKHLITATGQRVTLRCSPRSGDLSVYWYQQSLDQGLQFLIQYYNGEERAKGNILERFSAQQFPDLHSELNLSSLELGDSALYFCASSVGNSYDQIYEQYFGPGTRLTVT.

The CDR3 DNA reads as TGCGCCAGCAGCTTATTCGAAGGGATTGTCCGCGGGACAAGGGGGCGTGTTGGCACAGATACGCAGTATTTT. Protein sequence: CASSLFEGIVRGTRGRVGTDTQYF. The V gene is TRBV5-1, the J gene TRBJ2-3, with a weak D call TRBD1 (7 bases). CDR3 length: 24 residues. Between the trimmed V and J ends, which lost 2 bases and 1 base, there was a span of 38 bases. The germline CDR1 and CDR2 sequences are SGHRS and YFSETQ.

In nucleotides, the CDR3 is TGTGCCAGCAGGGAGACTAGCGGCCGACACAATGAGCAGTTCTTC. Protein sequence: CASRETSGRHNEQFF. The gene calls are TRBV6-6 and TRBJ2-1; 9 positions match TRBD2. The CDR3 length is 15 residues. Trimming removed 6 bases from V and 5 bases from J; junction bases left unmatched: 8. Germline CDR1 MNHNY, CDR2 SVGAGI (reference sequence).

The chain has TRBV5-1 and TRBJ2-5; D is perhaps TRBD1 (5 bases). CDR3 length: 15 amino acids. Germline lookup yields CDR1 SGHRS and CDR2 YFSETQ. V lost 1 base and J 1 base, leaving 11 bases between the germline ends. The CDR3, as DNA: TGCGCCAGCAGCTTGTATGGGGCGACCCAAGAGACCCAGTACTTC. This translates into CASSLYGATQETQYF.

The chain joins TRBV29-1 to TRBJ2-7; 9 nucleotides agree with TRBD2. This CDR3 is built from 18 residues. Germline V gene sequence: CDR1 SQVTM, CDR2 ANQGSEA. The V gene end was trimmed by 1 base and the J gene end by 6 bases; junction bases not matched to a gene: 19. The CDR3 sequence is CSVEGRGDAAGGGVEQYF. For the CDR3, the DNA is TGCAGCGTTGAAGGCCGCGGGGACGCGGCGGGAGGGGGGGTCGAGCAGTACTTC.

This chain connects TRBV27 to TRBJ1-2, with a tentative D call TRBD1 (6 bases). The V end was cut by 5 bases, the J end by 5 bases, with 15 bases between. CDR3 length equals 14 residues. Per germline, CDR1 MNHEY and CDR2 SMNVEV (reference sequence). The CDR3 region has the DNA TGTGCCAGCAGTCCATCCGGGACAAGTTATGGCTACACCTTC. Translation: CASSPSGTSYGYTF.

This clone was seen only a few times. The chain joins TRBV6-5 to TRBJ2-7, with 10 bases fitting TRBD1. The germline CDR1 and CDR2 sequences are MNHEY and SVGAGI. With V trimmed by 0 bases and J by 6 bases, 2 bases remained unmatched. The CDR3 consists of 14 residues. CDR3 amino acids: CASSYSGTGAEQYF. The CDR3 DNA sequence: TGTGCCAGCAGTTACTCAGGGACAGGGGCCGAGCAGTACTTC.

The chain combines TRBV11-2 with TRBJ1-5; 10 positions match TRBD1. The CDR3 length is 14 residues. The V segment lost 3 bases and the J segment 7 bases; nucleotides outside the gene matches: 3. The germline V gene encodes CDR1 SGHAT and CDR2 FQNNGV. The CDR3 loop reads CASSLGQGLQPQHF. The CDR3 nucleotides are TGTGCCAGCAGCTTGGGACAGGGGTTACAGCCCCAGCATTTT. The entire variable domain, with the rest obtained from reference TRBV11-2 and TRBJ1-5, is as follows: EAGVAQSPRYKIIEKRQSVAFWCNPISGHATLYWYQQILGQGPKLLIQFQNNGVVDDSQLPKDRFSAERLKGVDSTLKIQPAKLEDSAVYLCASSLGQGLQPQHFGDGTRLSIL.

The rearrangement joins TRBV6-5 to TRBJ1-4; TRBD1 is a possible D gene (5 bases). V gave up 4 bases and J gave up 3 bases, with 15 bases separating them. CDR1 is MNHEY and CDR2 is SVGAGI in the germline V gene. CDR3 length: 16 residues. The CDR3 bases are TGTGCCAGCAGTTCGACTTCCCGGACATCTAATGAAAAACTGTTTTTT. The encoded protein is CASSSTSRTSNEKLFF.

The chain carries TRBV5-6 and TRBJ2-3; D unclear. V lost 0 bases, J lost 6 bases, and 11 bases lay in between. Germline CDR1 SGHDT, CDR2 YYEEEE. The CDR3 length is 14 residues. This CDR3 reads CASSLGGVTDTQYF. CDR3 DNA sequence: TGTGCCAGCAGCTTGGGTGGGGTTACGGATACGCAGTATTTT.

The rearrangement uses TRBV4-1 and TRBJ2-7, with D perhaps matching TRBD2 (5 bases). The CDR3 is made up of 16 amino acids. Germline assignment: CDR1 MGHRA and CDR2 YSYEKL. V gave up 0 bases and J gave up 5 bases, with 17 bases separating them. CDR3 amino acids: CASSQDFSGRGNEQYF. The CDR3 DNA reads TGCGCCAGCAGCCAAGATTTTAGTGGGAGAGGTAACGAGCAGTACTTC.

The CDR3 DNA reads TGCGCCAGCAGCTTGGGGAACAGACCCTACGAGCAGTACTTC. Translation gives CASSLGNRPYEQYF. This rearrangement joins TRBV5-1 to TRBJ2-7; D unclear. The V gene's germline CDR1 is SGHRS and CDR2 YFSETQ. V was clipped by 0 bases and J by 2 bases, with 9 bases between them. CDR3 length: 14 amino acids.

The rearrangement joins TRBV6-5 to TRBJ2-5; 8 bases map to TRBD2. The CDR3 is 14 residues long. Germline V gives CDR1 MNHEY, CDR2 SVGAGI. V shed 7 bases and J 2 bases; nucleotides not matched to a gene: 6. CDR3 loop: CASNGLAGQETQYF. The CDR3 DNA follows: TGTGCCAGCAACGGGCTAGCGGGTCAAGAGACCCAGTACTTC.